This T cell receptor beta chain was recorded in a study of human T cells and chemical hapten exposure. The overall study: DPC (0.01%) was patch tested on the upper back and read at 6 days.

TCRdb fed the RACE reads into MiXCR, producing one record per CDR3 protein. The sample contains approximately 97,000 distinct CDR3 sequences, 25% to 30% of which appear only once. Time point defined: patch test 3, about 24 weeks after DPC sensitization. Treatment indicated: therapeutic diphenylcyclopropenone sensitization with weekly scalp DPC. This clonotype was counted only a few times. No antigen is known for it. Points from the study as a whole: Relative to controls, expanded TCRs formed significantly more large CDR3 similarity clusters. More PT1 expanded TCRs went with higher patch test scores.

The CDR3 is 15 amino acids. The V and J ends lost 4 bases and 1 base respectively, with 11 bases between them. Germline V gives CDR1 SGHRS, CDR2 YFSETQ. Here the sequenced sample was whole blood, taken in connection with sensitization to the hapten diphenylcyclopropenone (DPC). The J gene is TRBJ2-2, the V gene TRBV5-1, with TRBD1 as a possible D gene (6 bases). The source of this sequence is a man aged 35 to 55 with alopecia areata. Some clones in this sample may be carry-over from other donors' samples. CDR3 nucleotide sequence: TGCGCCAGCAGCCCCGGGACACTGAACACCGGGGAGCTGTTTTTT. Translating it yields CASSPGTLNTGELFF.